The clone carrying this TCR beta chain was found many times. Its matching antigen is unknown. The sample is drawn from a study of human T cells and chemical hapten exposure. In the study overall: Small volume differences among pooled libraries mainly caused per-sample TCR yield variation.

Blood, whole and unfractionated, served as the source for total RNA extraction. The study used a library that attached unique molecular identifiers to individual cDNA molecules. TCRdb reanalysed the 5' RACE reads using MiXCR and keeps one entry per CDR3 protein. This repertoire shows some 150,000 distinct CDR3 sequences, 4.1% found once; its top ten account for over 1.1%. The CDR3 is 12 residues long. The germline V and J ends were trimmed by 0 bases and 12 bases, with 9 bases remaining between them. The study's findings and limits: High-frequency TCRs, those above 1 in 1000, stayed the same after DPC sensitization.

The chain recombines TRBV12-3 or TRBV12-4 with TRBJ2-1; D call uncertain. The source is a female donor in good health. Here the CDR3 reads CASSLADGTQFF. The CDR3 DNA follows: TGTGCCAGCAGTTTAGCCGACGGAACGCAGTTCTTC.